Included here is one TCR beta chain sequence, with context. The method was immunoSEQ multiplex PCR; TCRdb's version includes in-frame clones alone and lacks a portion of them. The sample has approximately 1,000,000 clones; roughly 74% are singletons. The CDR3 has 16 residues. Germline values: CDR1 SGHNT, CDR2 YYREEE (reference sequence). V lost 0 bases and J lost 3, with 15 bases in between. This sample is part of a study of shared clonotypes between healthy human individuals. Sample: memory CD4+ T cells from PBMCs. Described subset: CD45RA-negative fraction. The rearrangement joins TRBV5-4 to TRBJ1-1; D possibly corresponds to TRBD1 (5 bases). The source of this sequence is a man younger than 35 in good health. Some clones in this sample may be carry-over from other donors' samples. The CDR3 spells CASSLGAGNVDTEAFF. The CDR3 DNA follows: TGTGCCAGCAGCTTGGGGGCAGGGAACGTGGACACTGAAGCTTTCTTT.